This T cell receptor beta chain was found in a study of blood T cell repertoires in COVID-19. Study information: There were acute and convalescent COVID-19 samples, and they came from the United States, Italy and Spain. Sources were T cells, B-cell-depleted T cells, or PBMCs; the material itself was cDNA or gDNA.

Trimming removed 3 bases at V and 4 bases at J, with 7 bases between. CDR3 length: 13 amino acids. CDR1 is LNHDA and CDR2 is SQIVND in the germline V gene (reference sequence). Per the study methods: Reference gene primer amplification gave estimated nucleated cell counts. Sequencing was performed with immunoSEQ multiplex PCR; in TCRdb, only in-frame clones are kept and a portion is missing. Clonal size and the V and J genes are those of that table, whereas D and trimming came from the DNA. Of 90,000 to 100,000 clones in the sample, roughly nine tenths are singletons; the top ten hold approximately 5%.

This chain connects TRBV19 to TRBJ1-3; D gene unclear. The sequence was collected from a man aged 65 to 85 with acute or convalescent COVID-19. The specimen was peripheral blood. The CDR3 nucleotides read TGTGCCAGTAGTATGCTGGGCGGAAACACCATATATTTT. Protein product: CASSMLGGNTIYF.